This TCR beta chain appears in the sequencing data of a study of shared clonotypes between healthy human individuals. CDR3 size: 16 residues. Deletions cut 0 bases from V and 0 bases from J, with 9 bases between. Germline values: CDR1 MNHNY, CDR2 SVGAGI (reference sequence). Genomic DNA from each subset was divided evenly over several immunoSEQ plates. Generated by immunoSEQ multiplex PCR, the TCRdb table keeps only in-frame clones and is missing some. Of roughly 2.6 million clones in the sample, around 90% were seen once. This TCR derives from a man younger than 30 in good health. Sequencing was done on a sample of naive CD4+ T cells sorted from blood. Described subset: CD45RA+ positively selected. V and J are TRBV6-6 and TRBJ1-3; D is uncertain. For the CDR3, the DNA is TGTGCCAGCAGTTACTCAGGGATGCTCTCTGGAAACACCATATATTTT. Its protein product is CASSYSGMLSGNTIYF.